This T cell receptor (beta chain) was profiled in a study of blood T cells in healthy people across ages. Study information: Capture via template switching afforded approximately one barcoded beta molecule per two T cells.

The CDR3 contains 14 residues. CDR1 LNHNV and CDR2 YYDKDF come from the germline V gene (reference sequence). The ends were cut back, 0 bases at V and 5 bases at J, with 11 bases in the middle. Isolation of PBMCs gave at least 6 million cells per sample. Together with a sample-barcoded 5' primer, a J-beta primer mix was included in a second PCR lasting roughly 6 to 12 cycles. From the 5' RACE reads, TCRdb called clonotypes with MiXCR, one entry per CDR3 protein. The data hold 1,500,000 or so distinct CDR3 sequences, with roughly 60% observed a single time. Material: blood. This clonotype was sampled from a man between 18 and 29 years old in good health. J is TRBJ2-7 and V is TRBV15, with D perhaps matching TRBD2 (5 bases). CDR3 DNA sequence: TGTGCCACCAGCAGAGATCGGACTGTCCACGAGCAGTACTTC. Its protein is CATSRDRTVHEQYF.